A single TCR beta chain is shown here with its context. This specimen belongs to a study of molecular identifiers for immune sequencing clone quantification. TCRdb re-derived calls from the PCR reads in MiXCR, one entry per CDR3 protein. This table holds 250,000 to 350,000 distinct CDR3 sequences, 20% to 25% found once. Sequenced material: naive CD8+ T cells from blood, with Jurkat cell RNA spiked in. Subset of the sample: FACS-sorted CD8+CD4-CCR7+CD45RA+ naive T cells. This TCR derives from a human donor in good health. Some libraries in this study had Jurkat cell RNA spiked in.

CDR3 sequence reads: CASSERGTRTDTQYF. CDR3 sequence (DNA): TGCGCCAGCAGCGAACGGGGGACCCGCACAGATACGCAGTATTTT. The V call is TRBV5-1, the J call TRBJ2-3, with D tentatively TRBD2 (6 bases). This CDR3 has 15 residues. Germline CDR1 reads SGHRS; CDR2 reads YFSETQ. Trimming shortened V by 4 bases and J by 1 base, and 13 bases separated the two germline ends.